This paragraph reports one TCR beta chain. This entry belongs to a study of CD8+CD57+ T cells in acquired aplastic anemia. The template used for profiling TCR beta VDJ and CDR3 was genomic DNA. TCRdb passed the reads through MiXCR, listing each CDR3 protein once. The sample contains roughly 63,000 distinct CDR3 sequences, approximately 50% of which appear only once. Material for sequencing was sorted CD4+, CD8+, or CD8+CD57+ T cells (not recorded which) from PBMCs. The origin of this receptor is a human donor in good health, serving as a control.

Written as DNA, the CDR3 is TGCGCCAGCAGTGTGGCGAAGGAGACCCAGTACTTC. Amino acids: CASSVAKETQYF. V usage is TRBV10-2 and J usage is TRBJ2-5; D ambiguous. The germline CDR1 and CDR2 sequences are WSHSY and SAAADI. The CDR3 consists of 12 residues. V lost 4 bases and J 5 bases, leaving 8 bases between the germline ends.